These 32 T cell receptor beta chains originate from one sample sequenced in a study of T cells in Graves' hyperthyroidism and ophthalmopathy. The TCR beta CDR3 regions underwent amplification using RNA transcripts as the source. The HTBI primer set drove a first-round RT-PCR of the TCR CDR3. In TCRdb, the multiplex PCR reads were re-called with MiXCR into one record per CDR3 protein. This repertoire shows 600,000 to 700,000 distinct CDR3 sequences, roughly 14% found once; its top ten account for approximately 4.2%. The sample taken for sequencing was blood. The receptor source for this set is a woman aged 40 to 55 with Graves' ophthalmopathy.

This rearrangement joins TRBV20-1 to TRBJ1-1; 7 bases fit TRBD1. CDR3 length: 12 residues. Per the germline V gene, CDR1 is DFQATT and CDR2 is SNEGSKA (reference sequence). Germline trimming cut 6 bases from V and 5 bases from J; bases unmatched to any gene: 6. The CDR3 loop reads CSARGWLTEAFF. CDR3 nucleotides: TGCAGTGCCAGGGGGTGGTTGACTGAAGCTTTCTTT.

This clonotype was counted at least ten times. This chain joins TRBV19 and TRBJ2-5; no clear D gene. The V end lost 5 bases, the J end lost 5 bases, and 12 bases lay between the germline ends. Germline CDR1 and CDR2: LNHDA and SQIVND (reference sequence). The CDR3 is made up of 13 amino acids. The CDR3 is CASSRTVKETQYF. The CDR3 region has the DNA TGTGCCAGTAGTCGGACCGTGAAGGAGACCCAGTACTTC. Full variable domain (remainder filled in from reference TRBV19 and TRBJ2-5): DGGITQSPKYLFRKEGQNVTLSCEQNLNHDAMYWYRQDPGQGLRLIYYSQIVNDFQKGDIAEGYSVSREKKESFPLTVTSAQKNPTAFYLCASSRTVKETQYFGPGTRLLVL.

This clonotype was counted only a few times. The chain employs TRBV9 and TRBJ2-2; TRBD2 agrees at 10 bases. The V gene's germline CDR1 is SGDLS and CDR2 YYNGEE. V lost 3 bases to trimming and J lost 0 bases; unmatched junction nucleotides: 5. CDR3 length: 17 residues. CDR3 DNA sequence: TGTGCCAGCAGCGAACCCCTAGCGGGGGCGAACACCGGGGAGCTGTTTTTT. Its translation: CASSEPLAGANTGELFF.

This clonotype was counted at least ten times. The chain uses TRBV6-2 or TRBV6-3 and TRBJ2-7, with TRBD2 identical over 12 bases. The germline V gene encodes CDR1 MNHEY and CDR2 SVGEGT. The CDR3 runs 15 residues. Unmatched junction bases numbered 5, after V lost 5 bases and J lost 3 bases. The CDR3 DNA is TGTGCCAGCAGTCCTAGCGGGAGGGCCGTCTACGAGCAGTACTTC. This encodes CASSPSGRAVYEQYF.

The chain carries TRBV11-2 and TRBJ1-1; D is uncertain. V was clipped by 0 bases and J by 4 bases, with 9 bases between them. The CDR3 runs 14 residues. CDR1 is SGHAT, CDR2 FQNNGV, per germline. CDR3 DNA: TGTGCCAGCAGCTTAGATCGAGGCGCCACTGAAGCTTTCTTT. It yields the protein CASSLDRGATEAFF.

This clonotype was recorded at least ten times. The rearrangement uses TRBV7-2 and TRBJ1-5; D uncertain. The V end was cut by 1 base, the J end by 7 bases, with 8 bases between. The CDR3 spans 13 residues. Germline CDR1 and CDR2: SGHTA and FQGNSA. The CDR3 region is CASSLGGPQPQHF. In DNA, the CDR3 is TGTGCCAGCAGCTTAGGCGGACCACAGCCCCAGCATTTT.

With regard to this clonotype: This may be a read error: a much more frequent sequence differs by one nucleotide. This rearrangement joins TRBV29-1 to TRBJ2-7; perhaps TRBD2 as D (5 bases). CDR1 is SQVTM and CDR2 is ANQGSEA in the germline V gene. The CDR3 totals 12 residues. CDR3 bases: TGCAGCGTTGTCGGGGAGATATACGGGCAGTACTTC. This translates into CSVVGEIYGQYF.

This clonotype was detected ten times or more. The chain has TRBV7-2 and TRBJ1-5, with D possibly TRBD1 on 5 matching bases. V shed 5 bases and J shed 9 bases, with 11 bases lying between them. The CDR3 has 12 amino acids. Germline CDR1 and CDR2: SGHTA and FQGNSA. In DNA, the CDR3 is TGTGCCAGCAGCCAGGGAGGGAGGCCCCAGCATTTT. This sequence encodes CASSQGGRPQHF. The whole variable domain, remainder taken from reference TRBV7-2 and TRBJ1-5, is GAGVSQSPSNKVTEKGKDVELRCDPISGHTALYWYRQSLGQGLEFLIYFQGNSAPDKSGLPSDRFSAERTGGSVSTLTIQRTQQEDSAVYLCASSQGGRPQHFGDGTRLSIL.

The J gene is TRBJ1-1, the V gene TRBV4-2; 10 bases align to TRBD1. After removal of 4 bases from V and 4 bases from J, the junction contained 6 bases not matched to a gene. The CDR3 consists of 15 residues. CDR1 is LGHNA, CDR2 YNFKEQ, per germline. DNA of the CDR3: TGTGCCAGCAGCCCTCAGGACAGGGGGAGCACTGAAGCTTTCTTT. Encoded protein: CASSPQDRGSTEAFF.

This clonotype was detected ten times or more. V is TRBV19 and J is TRBJ2-2; D may be TRBD1 (6 bases). This CDR3 is 14 amino acids long. Germline values: CDR1 LNHDA, CDR2 SQIVND (reference sequence). Trimming took 4 bases from V and 5 from J, leaving 11 bases between them. CDR3 amino acids: CASSKGHLTGELFF. The CDR3 nucleotides are TGTGCCAGTAGTAAGGGACACCTAACCGGGGAGCTGTTTTTT.

The table lists this clonotype with many counts. The chain combines TRBV3-1 with TRBJ1-1, with a weak D call TRBD1 (6 bases). Between the trimmed V and J ends, which lost 0 bases and 7 bases, there was a span of 18 bases. Germline assignment: CDR1 LGHDT and CDR2 YNNKEL (reference sequence). The CDR3 spans 16 residues. This CDR3 is CASSQDLIQGGGEAFF. The CDR3 DNA follows: TGTGCCAGCAGCCAAGATTTGATACAGGGAGGTGGTGAAGCTTTCTTT.

Ten or more counts support this clonotype. The V and J genes are TRBV14 and TRBJ1-5, with 8 bases fitting TRBD1. The V and J ends lost 1 base and 4 bases, in that order; junction bases with no gene match: 9. The CDR3 has 17 residues. The germline gives CDR1 SGHDN, CDR2 FVKESK. The CDR3, as DNA: TGTGCCAGCAGCCAAGTCCTAACAGGGGGTTGGAATCAGCCCCAGCATTTT. This sequence encodes CASSQVLTGGWNQPQHF.

This clonotype was observed at least ten times. This chain uses TRBV27 with TRBJ2-7, with 13 nucleotides matching TRBD2. This CDR3 region has 14 residues. Germline loops: CDR1 MNHEY, CDR2 SMNVEV (reference sequence). J gave up 7 bases and V 2 bases, and 2 bases lay outside the gene matches. Here the CDR3 reads CASSLGLAGEEQYF. CDR3 nucleotide sequence: TGTGCCAGCAGTTTAGGACTAGCGGGAGAGGAGCAGTACTTC.

The chain carries TRBV12-3 or TRBV12-4 and TRBJ2-5; D unresolved. This CDR3 comprises 14 residues. Trimming shortened V by 2 bases and J by 1 base, and 8 bases separated the two germline ends. CDR3 DNA: TGTGCCAGCAGTTTATTTCAAAGCCAAGAGACCCAGTACTTC. Encoded protein: CASSLFQSQETQYF.

The CDR3 reads CASSGILGTGNDEQYF. The CDR3 DNA is TGTGCCAGCAGTGGGATCCTCGGGACAGGGAACGACGAGCAGTACTTC. The chain links TRBV6-1 to TRBJ2-7, with TRBD1 matching over 9 bases. Germline V lookup: CDR1 MNHNS, CDR2 SASEGT. V lost 4 bases and J lost 5; bases outside the gene matches: 12. The CDR3 contains 16 residues.

V gene TRBV6-1 combines with J gene TRBJ1-2; no clear D gene. Trimming stripped 7 bases from V and 4 bases from J, with 16 bases between. The CDR3 has 14 residues. Germline lookup yields CDR1 MNHNS and CDR2 SASEGT. CDR3 nucleotide sequence: TGTGCCAGCAACATTGCCGGAGGATTCTATGGCTACACCTTC. Amino acids: CASNIAGGFYGYTF.

This clonotype was observed at least ten times. The chain couples TRBV27 to TRBJ1-1; no clear D gene. CDR3 length equals 14 residues. Germline V gives CDR1 MNHEY, CDR2 SMNVEV (reference sequence). The ends were cut back, 6 bases at V and 1 base at J, with 12 bases in the middle. The CDR3 sequence: CASSLNRANTEAFF. In DNA, the CDR3 is TGTGCCAGCAGCCTAAATCGGGCGAACACTGAAGCTTTCTTT.

V usage is TRBV10-3 and J usage is TRBJ2-7; D uncertain. V dropped 2 bases and J dropped 2 bases, with 22 bases sitting between them. The CDR3 length is 18 residues. Germline V lookup: CDR1 ENHRY, CDR2 SYGVKD. The CDR3 reads CAISEGPSSSRSTYEQYF. As DNA, the CDR3 is TGTGCCATCAGTGAGGGGCCCTCAAGTTCCCGGTCCACCTACGAGCAGTACTTC.

This clonotype was observed a handful of times. Likely a read error: the CDR3 ends without its conserved phenylalanine or tryptophan. CDR3 in DNA: TGTGCCAGTACCCTCCTAGGGGGCAGAATCACTGAAGCTTTCCTT. This sequence encodes CASTLLGGRITEAFL. This chain uses TRBV19 with TRBJ1-1, with 7 bases matching TRBD1. The CDR3 is 15 amino acids. Germline CDR1 and CDR2: LNHDA and SQIVND (reference sequence). The J segment lost 4 bases and the V segment lost 7 bases, leaving 12 bases of the junction unmatched.

The J gene is TRBJ2-2, the V gene TRBV6-1; 9 bases are shared with TRBD2. The germline CDR1 and CDR2 sequences are MNHNS and SASEGT. The length of the CDR3 is 15 residues. Germline trimming cut 7 bases from V and 3 bases from J; bases unmatched to any gene: 6. The CDR3 reads CASTVSGRHTGELFF. CDR3 sequence (DNA): TGTGCCAGCACTGTGAGCGGGAGGCACACCGGGGAGCTGTTTTTT.

This clonotype was counted many times. The rearrangement links TRBV7-8 to TRBJ2-1, with 9 positions matching TRBD2. Losses at the gene ends were 2 bases for V and 1 base for J; bases not matched to a gene: 9. The CDR3 covers 18 residues. In germline, CDR1 is SGHVS, CDR2 FQNEAQ. Here the CDR3 reads CASSLSRGRAGSYNEQFF. The CDR3 DNA reads TGTGCCAGCAGCTTATCTCGCGGGAGGGCCGGATCCTACAATGAGCAGTTCTTC.

This clonotype was seen repeatedly, ten times or more. The chain uses TRBV27 and TRBJ1-2; D possibly corresponds to TRBD1 (6 bases). The V end lost 2 bases, the J end lost 8 bases, and 18 bases lay between the germline ends. CDR1 is MNHEY, CDR2 SMNVEV, per germline (reference sequence). The CDR3 runs to 15 residues. CDR3 sequence: CASSLGDRGHEGYTF. The CDR3, as DNA: TGTGCCAGCAGTTTAGGGGATAGGGGACATGAGGGCTACACCTTC.

This clonotype appeared many times. V is TRBV29-1 and J is TRBJ1-2, with D unresolved. Germline lookup yields CDR1 SQVTM and CDR2 ANQGSEA. V was trimmed by 7 bases and J by 4 bases, leaving 16 bases between them. The CDR3 loop spans 13 amino acids. CDR3 protein: CSGDRVEIYGYTF. CDR3 sequence (DNA): TGCAGCGGAGATCGGGTGGAAATCTATGGCTACACCTTC.

At least ten counts were recorded for this clonotype. This chain connects TRBV6-4 to TRBJ1-1, with D perhaps matching TRBD1 (5 bases). The CDR3 is 16 residues long. In germline, CDR1 is MRHNA, CDR2 SNTAGT. The germline V and J ends were trimmed by 2 bases and 2 bases, with 15 bases remaining between them. The CDR3 region has the DNA TGTGCCAGCAGTGACCTGGGAGACAGTTTTAACACTGAAGCTTTCTTT. Translating it yields CASSDLGDSFNTEAFF.

This clonotype was observed many times. This sequence joins TRBV12-3 or TRBV12-4 and TRBJ1-1, with a tentative D call TRBD1 (5 bases). The CDR3 loop spans 17 amino acids. V was shortened by 1 base and J by 0 bases, with 15 bases between the two germline ends. The CDR3 reads CASSLGGDYRMNTEAFF. The CDR3, as DNA: TGTGCCAGCAGTTTAGGGGGGGATTATAGGATGAACACTGAAGCTTTCTTT.

This clonotype occurred many times. This sequence joins TRBV28 and TRBJ1-1; 7 bases line up with TRBD1. The ends lost 3 bases at V and 0 bases at J; junction bases unmatched: 4. Germline V gives CDR1 MDHEN, CDR2 SYDVKM. The CDR3 loop spans 15 amino acids. The CDR3 DNA reads as TGTGCCAGCAGTTTCGGTGGACAGGTGAACACTGAAGCTTTCTTT. It specifies CASSFGGQVNTEAFF.

This rearrangement joins TRBV6-1 to TRBJ1-5, with unresolved D. Germline V gene lookup returns CDR1 MNHNS and CDR2 SASEGT. The CDR3 totals 12 residues. Trimming left V 6 bases short and J 4 bases short, with 7 bases between. The chain's CDR3 is CASSAPNQPQHF. CDR3 sequence (DNA): TGTGCCAGCAGCGCACCGAATCAGCCCCAGCATTTT.

Ten or more counts support this clonotype. This sequence joins TRBV6-2 or TRBV6-3 and TRBJ1-2; no firm D call. The CDR3 spans 14 residues. The germline gives CDR1 MNHEY, CDR2 SVGEGT. V was pared by 7 bases and J by 4 bases, with 16 bases between. In DNA, the CDR3 is TGTGCCAGCACCCCCCTTGCCAGCACCTATGGCTACACCTTC. It yields the protein CASTPLASTYGYTF.

This clonotype was seen only a few times. The genes are TRBV6-2 or TRBV6-3 and TRBJ2-7; 11 nucleotides line up with TRBD2. This CDR3 is built from 14 residues. CDR1 and CDR2 (germline): MNHEY, SVGEGT. V gave up 6 bases and J gave up 2 bases; unmatched junction bases: 3. In DNA form, the CDR3 reads TGTGCCAGCAGAGTAGCGGGAGGGCCCTACGAGCAGTACTTC. Translating it yields CASRVAGGPYEQYF.

This clonotype has more than one count but fewer than ten. The chain joins TRBV19 to TRBJ2-7; D unclear. V lost 3 bases and J lost 6, with 15 bases in between. Germline CDR1 LNHDA, CDR2 SQIVND (reference sequence). CDR3 length: 14 amino acids. DNA of the CDR3: TGTGCCAGTAGTATTACATCGGCGACCAGCGAGCAGTACTTC. This sequence encodes CASSITSATSEQYF. Using reference TRBV19 and TRBJ2-7 for the parts outside the CDR3, the full variable domain is DGGITQSPKYLFRKEGQNVTLSCEQNLNHDAMYWYRQDPGQGLRLIYYSQIVNDFQKGDIAEGYSVSREKKESFPLTVTSAQKNPTAFYLCASSITSATSEQYFGPGTRLTVT.

CDR3 region: CASSVDWPSGNTIYF. In DNA, the CDR3 is TGTGCCAGCAGCGTAGACTGGCCCTCTGGAAACACCATATATTTT. This chain links TRBV9 with TRBJ1-3, with D uncertain. Germline V gene lookup returns CDR1 SGDLS and CDR2 YYNGEE. The CDR3 contains 15 residues. Trimming stripped 0 bases from V and 0 bases from J, with 7 bases between.

This clonotype was counted many times. The chain employs TRBV28 and TRBJ2-7; D uncertain. The CDR3 totals 14 residues. The V gene's germline CDR1 is MDHEN and CDR2 SYDVKM. Trimming pared 7 bases from V and 7 bases from J, leaving 20 bases between. The CDR3 sequence: CASTIPGRTGEQYF. The CDR3 DNA is TGTGCCAGCACTATCCCGGGCCGCACCGGGGAGCAGTACTTC.